These 22 T cell receptor beta chains originate from one sample sequenced in a study of radiation and T cells in renal cell carcinoma. Time point reported: baseline pretreatment blood. Regarding treatment: 15 Gy SBRT to primary tumor, nephrectomy 4 weeks later. Sequenced by immunoSEQ multiplex PCR; TCRdb stores in-frame clones only, minus some. The sample consists of more than 75,000 clones, 65% to 85% of them appearing once. Here the sequenced sample was blood, taken from a patient whose treatment included radiotherapy and nephrectomy. These receptors came from a man in his 60s with renal cell carcinoma.

The chain employs TRBV4-2 and TRBJ2-1; D possibly corresponds to TRBD1 (6 bases). Germline V gene data show CDR1 as LGHNA and CDR2 as YNFKEQ. This CDR3 comprises 15 residues. The V end was cut by 4 bases, the J end by 0 bases, with 10 bases between. DNA for the CDR3: TGTGCCAGCAGCCCACAAGGGGGCTCCTACAATGAGCAGTTCTTC. The encoded protein is CASSPQGGSYNEQFF.

The chain recombines TRBV28 with TRBJ1-5; the match to TRBD1 covers 11 bases. Germline CDR1 and CDR2: MDHEN and SYDVKM. The V segment lost 6 bases and the J segment 4 bases; nucleotides outside the gene matches: 8. The CDR3 is 16 amino acids. For the CDR3, the DNA is TGTGCCAGCAGCTCTACTGGGACAGGGGGTAATCAGCCCCAGCATTTT. Translated: CASSSTGTGGNQPQHF. Full variable domain (outside the CDR3, taken from reference TRBV28 and TRBJ1-5): DVKVTQSSRYLVKRTGEKVFLECVQDMDHENMFWYRQDPGLGLRLIYFSYDVKMKEKGDIPEGYSVSREKKERFSLILESASTNQTSMYLCASSSTGTGGNQPQHFGDGTRLSIL.

The rearrangement links TRBV27 to TRBJ2-7; 10 bases agree with TRBD1. Trimming took 6 bases from V and 5 from J; bases not matched to a gene: 7. CDR3 length equals 14 residues. Germline CDR1 and CDR2: MNHEY and SMNVEV (reference sequence). The CDR3: CASRPVDRGDEQYF. The CDR3 coding sequence is TGTGCCAGCAGGCCCGTGGACAGGGGGGACGAGCAGTACTTC.

The chain recombines TRBV19 with TRBJ2-7; D may be TRBD1 (7 bases). Germline V lookup: CDR1 LNHDA, CDR2 SQIVND (reference sequence). The CDR3 runs to 14 residues. V lost 5 bases and J 0 bases, leaving 11 bases between the germline ends. This CDR3 is CASSWRDSSYEQYF. CDR3 nucleotides: TGTGCCAGTAGTTGGAGGGACAGCTCCTACGAGCAGTACTTC.

The chain employs TRBV10-3 and TRBJ1-2; 7 nucleotides agree with TRBD1. There are 15 residues in the CDR3. Germline V gene data show CDR1 as ENHRY and CDR2 as SYGVKD. V gave up 10 bases and J gave up 0 bases; unmatched junction bases: 11. DNA of the CDR3: TGTGCCACCTCAGCCCCGGGACAGCCTAACTATGGCTACACCTTC. Its translation: CATSAPGQPNYGYTF.

The CDR3 DNA reads as TGTGCCAGCAGCTTACTAGGGGCCAAAAACATTCAGTACTTC. Protein product: CASSLLGAKNIQYF. This sequence joins TRBV7-9 and TRBJ2-4, with no clear D. V was cut by 2 bases and J by 1 base, with 6 bases left in between. The CDR3 runs to 14 residues. Germline V gives CDR1 SEHNR, CDR2 FQNEAQ (reference sequence).

The rearrangement joins TRBV23-1 to TRBJ1-5; D is ambiguous. TRBV23-1 is classed as an ORF, of uncertain function. This CDR3 contains 16 residues. Trimming took off 4 bases at V and 8 bases at J, with 21 bases between the two ends. The CDR3 here is CASSLSSDAGTEPQHF. The CDR3 DNA follows: TGCGCCAGCAGTCTTTCGTCGGACGCGGGTACTGAGCCCCAGCATTTT.

This sequence joins TRBV4-3 and TRBJ2-1; 8 nucleotides line up with TRBD2. Trimming removed 2 bases from V and 8 bases from J; junction bases left unmatched: 14. The germline V gene has CDR1 LGHNA and CDR2 YSLEER. This CDR3 is 17 amino acids long. CDR3 bases: TGCGCCAGCAGCCAACCCCCCCCCAAGCGGGAGAGCTATGAGCAGTTCTTC. It yields the protein CASSQPPPKRESYEQFF.

The CDR3 bases are TGTGCCAGCAGCTCCGGGGGGAGGGGACCCCGGGTACCCCTGGTCGAAACCTACAATGAGCAGTTCTTC. Protein product: CASSSGGRGPRVPLVETYNEQFF. V gene TRBV28 combines with J gene TRBJ2-1; 7 positions agree with TRBD2. Trimming at V came to 6 bases and at J to 2 bases, leaving 31 bases not matched to a gene. The length of the CDR3 is 23 residues. CDR1 MDHEN and CDR2 SYDVKM come from the germline V gene.

V is TRBV11-3 and J is TRBJ2-2, with a possible D match to TRBD1 (5 bases). CDR1 is SGHNT and CDR2 is YENEEA in the germline V gene. V lost 8 bases and J lost 2, with 12 bases in between. The CDR3 length is 14 residues. The CDR3 region is CASSDTVNTGELFF. In nucleotides, the CDR3 is TGTGCCAGCTCGGACACTGTAAACACCGGGGAGCTGTTTTTT.

V gene TRBV28 combines with J gene TRBJ2-4; D is perhaps TRBD2 (7 bases). Deletions cut 7 bases from V and 2 bases from J, with 24 bases between. The CDR3 is 18 amino acids. Looked up from germline, CDR1 is MDHEN and CDR2 is SYDVKM. The CDR3 nucleotides read TGTGCCAGCATTGGGGGCCAGGGGAGGCGGGGGCCCAAAAACATTCAGTACTTC. Translation gives CASIGGQGRRGPKNIQYF.

This clone was counted only a few times. Written as DNA, the CDR3 is TGTGCCAGCAGCCCCTTCCCCCACAGCGACCGAGCCAAAGGTAACAATGAGCAGTTCTTC. Translated: CASSPFPHSDRAKGNNEQFF. The chain carries TRBV7-3 and TRBJ2-1; unclear D gene. CDR3 length equals 20 residues. Per germline, CDR1 SGHTA and CDR2 FQGTGA. V was cut by 5 bases and J by 5 bases, with 31 bases left in between.

The chain has TRBV4-1 and TRBJ1-2; D remains unclear. Per germline, CDR1 MGHRA and CDR2 YSYEKL. Trimming shortened V by 0 bases and J by 6 bases, and 20 bases separated the two germline ends. This CDR3 has 17 residues. Here the CDR3 reads CASSQEEKRRLGHGYTF. CDR3 sequence (DNA): TGCGCCAGCAGCCAAGAGGAAAAACGACGCCTGGGTCATGGCTACACCTTC.

This clone was counted between two and nine times. The V call is TRBV28, the J call TRBJ1-1; D is unresolved. The V and J ends lost 1 base and 7 bases respectively, with 10 bases between them. The CDR3 spans 13 residues. Germline assignment: CDR1 MDHEN and CDR2 SYDVKM. The CDR3 loop reads CASSLLGGFEAFF. CDR3 coding DNA: TGTGCCAGCAGTTTATTGGGAGGGTTTGAAGCTTTCTTT.

In its sample, this clone was seen a few times. The V and J genes are TRBV10-3 and TRBJ1-5; the D gene is possibly TRBD1 (6 bases). CDR3 length: 15 residues. Germline V lookup: CDR1 ENHRY, CDR2 SYGVKD. V was pared by 3 bases and J by 4 bases, with 13 bases between. DNA of the CDR3: TGTGCCATCAGTGACGAAGGGGGTGGTAATCAGCCCCAGCATTTT. Translated: CAISDEGGGNQPQHF.

This chain connects TRBV29-1 to TRBJ2-3, with 9 nucleotides matching TRBD2. With 5 bases clipped from V and 1 base from J, the junction kept 1 base outside the gene matches. The CDR3 totals 13 residues. The germline gives CDR1 SQVTM, CDR2 ANQGSEA. The CDR3 reads CSVRTSGTDTQYF. CDR3 nucleotides: TGCAGCGTTCGGACTAGCGGCACAGATACGCAGTATTTT.

This rearrangement joins TRBV10-2 to TRBJ2-5; no clear D gene. CDR1 is WSHSY and CDR2 is SAAADI in the germline V gene. CDR3 length: 16 amino acids. Trimming took off 0 bases at V and 3 bases at J, with 14 bases between the two ends. For the CDR3, the DNA is TGCGCCAGCAGTGAGTCTTCGGCGTCGTGGGAAGAGACCCAGTACTTC. It specifies CASSESSASWEETQYF.

This chain joins TRBV11-3 and TRBJ2-1, with D unresolved. Trimming stripped 1 base from V and 9 bases from J, with 10 bases between. CDR1 and CDR2 from the germline V gene are SGHNT and YENEEA. CDR3 length: 13 amino acids. The CDR3 reads CASSLGIQGEQFF. The CDR3, as DNA: TGTGCCAGCAGCTTAGGGATCCAAGGTGAGCAGTTCTTC.

This clone was observed a single time. CDR3 bases: TGCGCCAGCAGCTTGTTTAGGGCCTACGAGCAGTACTTC. It specifies CASSLFRAYEQYF. The gene calls are TRBV5-1 and TRBJ2-7, with D uncertain. The CDR3 extends over 13 amino acids. From germline, CDR1 is SGHRS and CDR2 YFSETQ. Trimming removed 1 base from V and 2 bases from J, with 7 bases in between.

The J gene is TRBJ1-4, the V gene TRBV30; TRBD1 aligns across 8 bases. The CDR3 consists of 14 residues. The V gene end was trimmed by 5 bases and the J gene end by 8 bases; junction bases not matched to a gene: 10. CDR1 and CDR2 from the germline V gene are GTSNPN and SVGIG (reference sequence). CDR3 nucleotides: TGTGCCTGGGGGTCCGGGACAGGTCACGAAAAACTGTTTTTT. It is translated as CAWGSGTGHEKLFF.

CDR3 amino acids: CSARDFPEAFF. CDR3 bases: TGCAGTGCTAGAGATTTTCCTGAAGCTTTCTTT. This rearrangement joins TRBV20-1 to TRBJ1-1; no definite D call. The CDR3 is made up of 11 amino acids. With 0 bases removed from V and 6 bases from J, the gap between germline ends came to 5 bases. Per the germline V gene, CDR1 is DFQATT and CDR2 is SNEGSKA (reference sequence).

This chain links TRBV7-9 with TRBJ2-7; D might be TRBD2 (5 bases). Germline CDR1 and CDR2: SEHNR and FQNEAQ (reference sequence). Trimming stripped 5 bases from V and 5 bases from J, with 22 bases between. This CDR3 comprises 16 residues. CDR3 nucleotides: TGTGCCAGCAGCCCTAAAGACGGGGAAGTAAACGACGAGCAGTACTTC. This translates into CASSPKDGEVNDEQYF.